These T cell receptor beta chains were read from a single sample in a study of CD8 T cells in Susac syndrome. TCRdb redid the calling of the immunoSEQ multiplex PCR reads with MiXCR, one entry per CDR3 protein. The sample consists of under 200,000 distinct CDR3 sequences, over 75% of them appearing once. Material for sequencing was CD4+ T cells from PBMCs. These receptors were collected from a human donor with Susac syndrome. Each CDR3 is given with its conserved first and last residue. Each record gives: J gene, D gene, clone size, V gene, CDR3 DNA, CDR3 protein. A D gene is named only where the DNA matches it firmly. Size is omitted from some rows. Given values are once, few, many or a class for expanded clones.

J: TRBJ2-5
D: TRBD1
size: NA
V: TRBV7-9
DNA: TGTGCCAGCAGCCGGACAGGGGGCGAGGAGACCCAGTACTTC
CDR3: CASSRTGGEETQYF

J: TRBJ2-1
D: TRBD2
size: few
V: TRBV4-2
DNA: TGTGCCAGCAGCCGCACTAGCGGGATGAATGAGCAGTTCTTC
CDR3: CASSRTSGMNEQFF

J: TRBJ1-2
D: TRBD1
size: NA
V: TRBV20-1
DNA: TGCAGTGCTCCGCCCGGGACAGGGTATGGCTACACCTTC
CDR3: CSAPPGTGYGYTF

J: TRBJ1-2
D: TRBD1
size: few
V: TRBV28
DNA: TGTGCCATTACAGACAGGGACTATGGCTACACCTTC
CDR3: CAITDRDYGYTF

J: TRBJ1-3
D: TRBD1
size: NA
V: TRBV9
DNA: TGTGCCAGCAGCGTAGAAGGGACAGGGGCTTGGGGAAACACCATATATTTT
CDR3: CASSVEGTGAWGNTIYF

J: TRBJ2-6
D: NA
size: NA
V: TRBV9
DNA: TGTGCCAGCGAATCGTTCTCTGGGGCCAACGTCCTGACTTTC
CDR3: CASESFSGANVLTF

J: TRBJ1-2
D: NA
size: NA
V: TRBV4-2
DNA: TGTGCCAGCAGCCTACTGGGGGCGCATGGCTACACCTTC
CDR3: CASSLLGAHGYTF

J: TRBJ1-6
D: NA
size: NA
V: TRBV20-1
DNA: TGCAGTGCTAGAGATCCGGGGGCCTATAATTCACCCCTCCACTTT
CDR3: CSARDPGAYNSPLHF

J: TRBJ2-2
D: NA
size: few
V: TRBV7-3
DNA: TGTGCCAGCAGCTTAATCTGGGACGGGGAGCTGTTTTTT
CDR3: CASSLIWDGELFF

J: TRBJ1-5
D: TRBD1
size: NA
V: TRBV27
DNA: TGTGCCAGCAGTCCCCGGGACAGGGGTTATAGCAATCAGCCCCAGCATTTT
CDR3: CASSPRDRGYSNQPQHF

J: TRBJ2-6
D: NA
size: NA
V: TRBV15
DNA: TGTGCCACCAAAAAGGACAGTACTGGGGCCAACGTCCTGACTTTC
CDR3: CATKKDSTGANVLTF

J: TRBJ2-7
D: TRBD1
size: NA
V: TRBV27
DNA: TGTGCCAGCAGTTTCGGGACAGAAGCCAGCGAGCAGTACTTC
CDR3: CASSFGTEASEQYF

J: TRBJ2-7
D: NA
size: NA
V: TRBV18
DNA: TGTGCCAGCTCACCACCGGGAACCTACGAGCAGTACTTC
CDR3: CASSPPGTYEQYF

J: TRBJ1-6
D: NA
size: NA
V: TRBV25-1
DNA: TGTGCCAGCAGTAGGGGAACCTATAATTCACCCCTCCACTTT
CDR3: CASSRGTYNSPLHF

J: TRBJ1-5
D: TRBD1
size: NA
V: TRBV3-1
DNA: TGTGCCAGCAGCCAAGACCCGACAGGGGTTAATCAGCCCCAGCATTTT
CDR3: CASSQDPTGVNQPQHF

J: TRBJ1-5
D: NA
size: NA
V: TRBV6-2/TRBV6-3
DNA: TGTGCCAGCAGTCGGACAGCCGGTAATCAGCCCCAGCATTTT
CDR3: CASSRTAGNQPQHF

J: TRBJ1-2
D: NA
size: NA
V: TRBV20-1
DNA: TGCAGTGCTCCAGTGGGGTCCGGCTACACCTTC
CDR3: CSAPVGSGYTF

J: TRBJ1-5
D: NA
size: NA
V: TRBV20-1
DNA: TGCAGTGCTGTCCCGGACGGCAATCAGCCCCAGCATTTT
CDR3: CSAVPDGNQPQHF

J: TRBJ1-2
D: TRBD1
size: few
V: TRBV11-2
DNA: TGTGCCAGCAGCTTAGGGACAGGGAACTATGGCTACACCTTC
CDR3: CASSLGTGNYGYTF

J: TRBJ2-2
D: TRBD2
size: NA
V: TRBV30
DNA: TGTGCCTGGAGTTCTAGCGGGGGGAATTTCGGGGAGCTGTTTTTT
CDR3: CAWSSSGGNFGELFF

J: TRBJ2-2
D: TRBD2
size: NA
V: TRBV5-1
DNA: TGCGCCAGCAGCTTGGAAACTAGCGGGAGAACCGGGGAGCTGTTTTTT
CDR3: CASSLETSGRTGELFF

J: TRBJ2-1
D: NA
size: NA
V: TRBV28
DNA: TGTGCCAGCATGACTTTCACGGAGCAGTTCTTC
CDR3: CASMTFTEQFF

J: TRBJ2-7
D: TRBD2
size: NA
V: TRBV6-6
DNA: TGTGCCAGCACCCCACTAGCGGGAGGGCCTGGTGGGTACTTC
CDR3: CASTPLAGGPGGYF

J: TRBJ1-1
D: NA
size: once
V: TRBV11-2
DNA: TGTGCCAGCAGCTTAATCAATGGGAACACTGAAGCTTTCTTT
CDR3: CASSLINGNTEAFF

J: TRBJ2-3
D: TRBD2
size: NA
V: TRBV7-9
DNA: TGTGCCAGCAGCTTAGGACTAGCGGTTCAAGATACGCAGTATTTT
CDR3: CASSLGLAVQDTQYF

J: TRBJ2-3
D: NA
size: NA
V: TRBV10-2
DNA: TGCGCCAGCAGTGAAGTAGGCCACACAGATACGCAGTATTTT
CDR3: CASSEVGHTDTQYF

J: TRBJ1-1
D: TRBD1
size: NA
V: TRBV19
DNA: TGTGCCAGTAGTCCACAATCTACAGGGGCGAACACTGAAGCTTTCTTT
CDR3: CASSPQSTGANTEAFF

J: TRBJ1-3
D: NA
size: NA
V: TRBV3-1
DNA: TGTGCCAGCAGCCTCGGACAGCCTGGAAACACCATATATTTT
CDR3: CASSLGQPGNTIYF